The sequence of this T cell receptor (beta chain) was determined in a study of T-cell reconstitution after alpha-beta-depleted transplantation in children. This clonotype turned up a few times. The antigen is unknown. Study findings and constraints: Surviving recipient cells, namely T cells and thymic progenitors, were the source of high day-60 TCRbeta diversity in some patients. The origin of alpha-beta T cells about two months after transplant was reportedly several hundred expanded graft clones. Once a year had passed after transplant, T-cell counts and diversity came mostly from newly produced T cells.

The authors prepared the TCRbeta library with unique molecular identifiers. MiXCR, run by TCRdb on the PCR reads, gives a single entry per CDR3 protein. This sample has hundreds of thousands of distinct CDR3 sequences, with under 30% found just once. Germline V gene lookup returns CDR1 DFQATT and CDR2 SNEGSKA (reference sequence). The V and J ends lost 0 bases and 0 bases respectively, with 8 bases between them. This CDR3 is 14 amino acids long. The chain couples TRBV20-1 to TRBJ1-1, with unresolved D. Here the sequenced sample was PBMCs, mostly from graft donor cells, taken 360 days after TCRalphabeta/CD19-depleted stem cell transplant. This clonotype was obtained from a boy under two years old who had a stem cell transplant for acute myeloid leukemia, so the T cells may come from the graft donor. This CDR3 reads CSAREAAMNTEAFF. The DNA of the CDR3 is TGCAGTGCTAGAGAGGCTGCTATGAACACTGAAGCTTTCTTT.